The 11 T cell receptor beta chains in this list originate from one sample, sequenced in a study of radiotherapy plus CTLA-4 blockade in lung cancer. This table comes from immunoSEQ multiplex PCR, and its TCRdb copy is limited to in-frame clones, with some not included. The sample has 50,000 to 65,000 clones; over 70% are singletons. The sample in question was peripheral blood, obtained from a patient treated with radiotherapy plus ipilimumab. The receptors stem from a human donor with non-small cell lung cancer who had a partial response to radiotherapy plus ipilimumab.

This clone was recorded once. V and J are TRBV5-1 and TRBJ2-5; 8 nucleotides match TRBD1. V lost 0 bases, J lost 5 bases, and 9 bases stayed unmatched. The CDR3 sequence is 16 residues long. Germline loops: CDR1 SGHRS, CDR2 YFSETQ. The CDR3 loop is CASSLAETGVLETQYF. In DNA, the CDR3 is TGCGCCAGCAGCTTGGCCGAGACAGGGGTTTTGGAGACCCAGTACTTC.

The chain uses TRBV5-6 and TRBJ2-3; no clear D. V shed 1 base and J shed 0 bases, with 6 bases lying between them. Germline CDR1 is SGHDT and CDR2 is YYEEEE. There are 14 residues in the CDR3. CDR3 residues: CASSLPRSTDTQYF. In DNA form, the CDR3 reads TGTGCCAGCAGCTTGCCCCGTAGCACAGATACGCAGTATTTT.

This chain connects TRBV2 to TRBJ2-1, with D maybe TRBD2 (6 bases). The germline CDR1 and CDR2 sequences are SNHLY and FYNNEI. Trimming took off 7 bases at V and 0 bases at J, with 10 bases between the two ends. The CDR3 is 14 residues long. For the CDR3, the DNA is TGTGCCAGCATCCGCGGGGCCTCCTACAATGAGCAGTTCTTC. This sequence encodes CASIRGASYNEQFF.

V and J are TRBV7-8 and TRBJ2-1; 9 bases line up with TRBD1. This CDR3 region has 18 residues. V gave up 6 bases and J gave up 3 bases; unmatched junction bases: 15. Germline loops: CDR1 SGHVS, CDR2 FQNEAQ. The CDR3 DNA sequence: TGTGCCAGCAGTTTCCCTCTCTTTGGGGACAGGGACTACAATGAGCAGTTCTTC. Translated: CASSFPLFGDRDYNEQFF.

The chain employs TRBV5-6 and TRBJ1-4; possible D gene TRBD1, 6 bases. Germline CDR1 is SGHDT and CDR2 is YYEEEE. CDR3 length: 12 residues. Trimming cost V 4 bases and J 8 bases, with 9 bases left between them. The CDR3 reads CASSVDSEKLFF. The DNA of the CDR3 is TGTGCCAGCAGCGTGGACAGCGAAAAACTGTTTTTT.

This rearrangement joins TRBV7-9 to TRBJ1-1; TRBD1 matches at 12 bases. Looked up from germline, CDR1 is SEHNR and CDR2 is FQNEAQ (reference sequence). The CDR3 sequence is 17 residues long. V was pared by 6 bases and J by 5 bases, with 13 bases of the junction left unmatched. Written as DNA, the CDR3 is TGTGCCAGCAGTCCGACCGGGACAGGGGGCCCGGGGACTGAAGCTTTCTTT. It encodes CASSPTGTGGPGTEAFF.

This clone was recorded once. The chain carries TRBV6-1 and TRBJ1-5, with a possible D match to TRBD1 (6 bases). This CDR3 spans 15 amino acids. V shed 6 bases and J shed 6 bases, with 18 bases lying between them. Germline values: CDR1 MNHNS, CDR2 SASEGT. CDR3 amino acids: CASSPTPGVPQPQHF. In nucleotides, the CDR3 is TGTGCCAGCAGCCCAACCCCAGGGGTTCCTCAGCCCCAGCATTTT.

J is TRBJ1-1 and V is TRBV9; possible D gene TRBD1, 6 bases. The V end lost 0 bases, the J end lost 1 base, and 13 bases lay between the germline ends. The germline V gene has CDR1 SGDLS and CDR2 YYNGEE. The CDR3 runs to 16 residues. This CDR3 reads CASSVVGGGKNTEAFF. CDR3 sequence (DNA): TGTGCCAGCAGCGTAGTGGGAGGGGGGAAGAACACTGAAGCTTTCTTT.

The J gene is TRBJ1-6, the V gene TRBV6-6; possible D gene TRBD1, 6 bases. This CDR3 region has 15 residues. The germline V gene encodes CDR1 MNHNY and CDR2 SVGAGI (reference sequence). V was pared by 7 bases and J by 7 bases, with 17 bases between. DNA for the CDR3: TGTGCCAGCACCCGGGCAGGGGCCGTCAATTCACCCCTCCACTTT. As protein: CASTRAGAVNSPLHF.

The chain is built from TRBV28 and TRBJ1-5; maybe TRBD1 (6 bases). Trimming shortened V by 6 bases and J by 7 bases, and 19 bases separated the two germline ends. Germline values: CDR1 MDHEN, CDR2 SYDVKM. The CDR3 runs 15 residues. The CDR3 bases are TGTGCCAGCAGATCAGTGACAGGTGGGGGACAGCCCCAGCATTTT. It encodes CASRSVTGGGQPQHF.

This chain connects TRBV5-5 to TRBJ1-4; D remains unclear. Germline lookup yields CDR1 SGHKS and CDR2 YYEKEE (reference sequence). With 0 bases removed from V and 2 bases from J, the gap between germline ends came to 11 bases. The CDR3 runs 16 residues. CDR3 nucleotides: TGTGCCAGCAGCTTGGATCGGGTAACCACTAATGAAAAACTGTTTTTT. This gives the protein CASSLDRVTTNEKLFF.